This TCR beta chain originates from a study of monozygotic twins with inflammatory bowel disease. CDR3 length: 16 amino acids. TCRdb re-called the 5' RACE reads; every CDR3 protein appears as one record, without DNA. This listing includes over 110,000 distinct CDR3 sequences. Sequencing was done on a sample of blood. The receptor comes from a human donor with ulcerative colitis or Crohn's disease, or a healthy co-twin of an affected twin (not recorded which). The chain uses TRBV12-3 or TRBV12-4 and TRBJ2-3; TCRdb's D call, TRBD2, is unchecked because there is no DNA. CDR3 in amino acids: CASSSGGGQGTDTQYF.